This T cell receptor (beta chain) comes out of a study of T cells in Graves' hyperthyroidism and ophthalmopathy. RNA transcripts provided the source from which TCR beta CDR3 regions were amplified. With the HTBI primer set, the TCR CDR3 went through a first round of RT-PCR. TCRdb reprocessed the multiplex PCR reads with MiXCR, giving one entry per CDR3 protein. The sample has under 550,000 distinct CDR3 sequences; 20% are singletons. Extraction of PBMCs used roughly 9.3 ml of fresh peripheral blood. The CDR3 has 12 residues. Germline V gene data show CDR1 as PRHDT and CDR2 as FYEKMQ (reference sequence). Trimming removed 5 bases from V and 8 bases from J, with 10 bases in between.

The sequencing input was blood. The source of this sequence is a man aged 35-49 years with Graves' ophthalmopathy. The V call is TRBV13, the J call TRBJ2-1; D not certain. The CDR3 is CASSVDGYEQFF. DNA for the CDR3: TGTGCCAGCAGCGTAGACGGATATGAGCAGTTCTTC. The full variable domain, completed using reference TRBV13 and TRBJ2-1, is AAGVIQSPRHLIKEKRETATLKCYPIPRHDTVYWYQQGPGQDPQFLISFYEKMQSDKGSIPDRFSAQQFSDYHSELNMSSLELGDSALYFCASSVDGYEQFFGPGTRLTVL.